Detailed here is one T cell receptor (beta chain). What it binds is not known. TCR beta CDR3 regions were amplified from RNA. Using the HTBI primer set, a first-round RT-PCR was run on the TCR CDR3. TCRdb reprocessed the multiplex PCR reads with MiXCR, giving one entry per CDR3 protein. This sample has a few hundred thousand distinct CDR3 sequences, with roughly 15% found just once. The sample of blood was obtained at first hyperthyroidism diagnosis (before any ophthalmopathy symptoms). PBMCs were obtained from 9 to 10 ml fresh peripheral blood. The data were taken from a study of T cells in Graves' hyperthyroidism and ophthalmopathy. General study points: Blood also contained most expanded thyroid clonotypes above 0.001.

Germline CDR1 and CDR2: SQVTM and ANQGSEA. The length of the CDR3 is 14 residues. Trimming shortened V by 6 bases and J by 7 bases, and 19 bases separated the two germline ends. The receptor's source is a woman in her thirties or forties with Graves' hyperthyroidism that later progressed to Graves' ophthalmopathy. Sequencing was performed on blood. This chain joins TRBV29-1 and TRBJ2-1; weak D call: TRBD1 (6 bases). As DNA, the CDR3 is TGCAGCGTCAATTTTGGCAGGGGTAAGAATGAGCAGTTCTTC. This translates into CSVNFGRGKNEQFF.